This T cell receptor (beta chain) was identified during a study of blood T cell repertoires in COVID-19. At the level of the study: PBMCs, B-cell-depleted T cells, or T cells were the source of the cDNA or gDNA that made up the material.

Germline V gene sequence: CDR1 DFQATT, CDR2 SNEGSKA (reference sequence). CDR3 size: 15 residues. V was cut by 5 bases and J by 2 bases, with 18 bases left in between. Produced via immunoSEQ multiplex PCR; TCRdb's table is partial and in-frame only. The sample carries roughly 63,000 clones, around nine tenths recorded once. The chain links TRBV20-1 to TRBJ2-5, with D possibly TRBD2 on 6 matching bases. The sequence came from a woman aged 50 to 60 with active or convalescent COVID-19. Material: peripheral blood. The CDR3 loop reads CSARDGRGSQETQYF. The DNA of the CDR3 is TGCAGTGCTCGTGACGGGAGAGGGAGTCAAGAGACCCAGTACTTC.